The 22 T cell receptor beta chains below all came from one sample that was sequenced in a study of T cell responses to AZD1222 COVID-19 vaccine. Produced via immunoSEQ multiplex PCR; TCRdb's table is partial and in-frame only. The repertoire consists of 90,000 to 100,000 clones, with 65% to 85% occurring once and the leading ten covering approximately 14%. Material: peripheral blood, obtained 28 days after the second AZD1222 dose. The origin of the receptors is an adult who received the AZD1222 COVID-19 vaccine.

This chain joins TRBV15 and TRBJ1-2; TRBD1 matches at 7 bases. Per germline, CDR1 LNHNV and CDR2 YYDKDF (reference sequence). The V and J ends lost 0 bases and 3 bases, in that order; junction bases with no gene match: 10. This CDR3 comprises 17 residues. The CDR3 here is CATSRDRNAGTDYGYTF. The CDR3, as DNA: TGTGCCACCAGCAGAGACCGAAACGCCGGGACAGACTATGGCTACACCTTC.

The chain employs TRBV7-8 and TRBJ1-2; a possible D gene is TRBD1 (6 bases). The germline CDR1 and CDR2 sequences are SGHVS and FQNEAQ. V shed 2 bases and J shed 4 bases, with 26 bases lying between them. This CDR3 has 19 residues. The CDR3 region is CASSLRPKYTGTPIYGYTF. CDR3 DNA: TGTGCCAGCAGCTTACGCCCTAAATACACCGGGACACCAATCTATGGCTACACCTTC. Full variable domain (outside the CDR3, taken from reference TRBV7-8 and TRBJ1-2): GAGVSQSPRYKVAKRGQDVALRCDPISGHVSLFWYQQALGQGPEFLTYFQNEAQLDKSGLPSDRFFAERPEGSVSTLKIQRTQQEDSAVYLCASSLRPKYTGTPIYGYTFGSGTRLTVV.

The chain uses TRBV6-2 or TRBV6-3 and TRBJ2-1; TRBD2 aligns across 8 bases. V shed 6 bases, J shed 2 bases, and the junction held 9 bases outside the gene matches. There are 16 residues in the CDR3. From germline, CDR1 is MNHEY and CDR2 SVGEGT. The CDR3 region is CASSRSGASPYNEQFF. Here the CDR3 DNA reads TGTGCCAGCAGCCGTAGCGGGGCTTCCCCCTACAATGAGCAGTTCTTC.

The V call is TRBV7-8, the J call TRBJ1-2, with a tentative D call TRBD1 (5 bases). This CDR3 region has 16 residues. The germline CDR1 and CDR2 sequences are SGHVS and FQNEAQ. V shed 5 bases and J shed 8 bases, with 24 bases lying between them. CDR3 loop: CASSRGRVVRGSGYTF. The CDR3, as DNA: TGTGCCAGCAGCAGGGGACGTGTCGTCCGGGGGTCCGGCTACACCTTC.

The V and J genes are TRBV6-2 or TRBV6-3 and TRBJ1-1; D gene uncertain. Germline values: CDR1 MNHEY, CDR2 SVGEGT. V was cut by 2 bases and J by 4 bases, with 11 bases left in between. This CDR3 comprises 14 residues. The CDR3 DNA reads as TGTGCCAGCAGTTACGCACCAAGGAGCACTGAAGCTTTCTTT. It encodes CASSYAPRSTEAFF.

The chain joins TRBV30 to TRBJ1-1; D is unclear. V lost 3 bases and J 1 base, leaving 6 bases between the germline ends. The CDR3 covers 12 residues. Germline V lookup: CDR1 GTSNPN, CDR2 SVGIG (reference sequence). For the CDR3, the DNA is TGTGCCTGGAGGCAGCCGAACACTGAAGCTTTCTTT. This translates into CAWRQPNTEAFF. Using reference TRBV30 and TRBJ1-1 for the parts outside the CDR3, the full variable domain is SQTIHQWPATLVQPVGSPLSLECTVEGTSNPNLYWYRQAAGRGLQLLFYSVGIGQISSEVPQNLSASRPQDRQFILSSKKLLLSDSGFYLCAWRQPNTEAFFGQGTRLTVV.

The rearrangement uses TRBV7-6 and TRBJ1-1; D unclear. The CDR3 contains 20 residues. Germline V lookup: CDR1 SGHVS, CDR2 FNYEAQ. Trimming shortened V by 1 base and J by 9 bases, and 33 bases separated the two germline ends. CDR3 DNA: TGTGCCAGCAGCTTAGAAGTAGGTGGTAAGGGCCGGCAGGCCGTCGGGAAAGCTTTCTTT. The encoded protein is CASSLEVGGKGRQAVGKAFF.

This chain's CDR3 is CASSPRTSGGGNTQYF. The CDR3 bases are TGTGCCAGCAGTCCCCGGACTAGCGGGGGAGGAAATACGCAGTATTTT. The chain joins TRBV27 to TRBJ2-3; 13 nucleotides align to TRBD2. CDR1 and CDR2 (germline): MNHEY, SMNVEV (reference sequence). The CDR3 loop spans 16 amino acids. V trimming: 5 bases; J trimming: 7 bases; junction bases outside the gene matches: 9.

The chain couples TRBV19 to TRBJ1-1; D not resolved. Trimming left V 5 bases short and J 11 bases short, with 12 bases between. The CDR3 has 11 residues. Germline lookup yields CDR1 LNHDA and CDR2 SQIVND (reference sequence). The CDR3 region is CASSGLSLAFF. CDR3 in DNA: TGTGCCAGTAGTGGGCTCAGCTTGGCTTTCTTT.

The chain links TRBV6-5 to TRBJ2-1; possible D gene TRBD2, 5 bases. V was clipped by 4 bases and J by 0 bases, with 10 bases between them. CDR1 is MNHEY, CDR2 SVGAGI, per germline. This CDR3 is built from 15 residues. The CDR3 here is CASSSSRSSYNEQFF. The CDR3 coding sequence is TGTGCCAGCAGTTCTAGCAGGAGCTCCTACAATGAGCAGTTCTTC.

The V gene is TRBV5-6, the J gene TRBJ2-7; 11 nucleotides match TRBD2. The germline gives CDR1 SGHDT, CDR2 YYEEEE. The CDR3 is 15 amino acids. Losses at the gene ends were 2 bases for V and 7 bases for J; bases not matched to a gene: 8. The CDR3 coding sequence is TGTGCCAGCAGCTTTGGGACTAGCGGTGCCCGGGAGCAGTACTTC. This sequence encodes CASSFGTSGAREQYF.

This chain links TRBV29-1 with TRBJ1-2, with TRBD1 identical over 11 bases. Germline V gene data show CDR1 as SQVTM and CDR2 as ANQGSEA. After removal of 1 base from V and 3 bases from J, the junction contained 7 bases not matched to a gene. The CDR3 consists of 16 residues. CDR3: CSVEGAGTGGYYGYTF. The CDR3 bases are TGCAGCGTTGAAGGGGCCGGGACAGGGGGTTACTATGGCTACACCTTC. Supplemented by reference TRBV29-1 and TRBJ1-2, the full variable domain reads SAVISQKPSRDICQRGTSLTIQCQVDSQVTMMFWYRQQPGQSLTLIATANQGSEATYESGFVIDKFPISRPNLTFSTLTVSNMSPEDSSIYLCSVEGAGTGGYYGYTFGSGTRLTVV.

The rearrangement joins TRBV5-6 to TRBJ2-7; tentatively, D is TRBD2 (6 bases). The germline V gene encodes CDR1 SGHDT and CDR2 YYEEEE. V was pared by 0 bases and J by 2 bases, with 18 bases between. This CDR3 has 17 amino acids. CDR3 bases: TGTGCCAGCAGCTTGGTGGCAGGGAGGTGGAAACCCTACGAGCAGTACTTC. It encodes CASSLVAGRWKPYEQYF.

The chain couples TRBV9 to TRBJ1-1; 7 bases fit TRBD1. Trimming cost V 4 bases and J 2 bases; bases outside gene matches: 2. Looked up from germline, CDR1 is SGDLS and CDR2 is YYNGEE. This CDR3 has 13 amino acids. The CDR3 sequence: CASSRTGNTEAFF. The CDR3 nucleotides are TGTGCCAGCAGCAGGACAGGCAACACTGAAGCTTTCTTT.

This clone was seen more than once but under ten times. CDR3 loop: CASSLYGNEKLFF. The CDR3 DNA reads TGTGCCAGCAGCTTGTATGGGAATGAAAAACTGTTTTTT. The chain recombines TRBV5-6 with TRBJ1-4; D uncertain. The germline V gene encodes CDR1 SGHDT and CDR2 YYEEEE. V lost 1 base, J lost 5 bases, and 6 bases lay in between. CDR3 length: 13 amino acids.

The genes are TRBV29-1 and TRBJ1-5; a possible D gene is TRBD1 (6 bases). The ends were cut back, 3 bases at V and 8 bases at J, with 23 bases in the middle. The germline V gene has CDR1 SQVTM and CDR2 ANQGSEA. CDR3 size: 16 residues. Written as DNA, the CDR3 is TGCAGCGTTGACCGAGGCCGCGCGGGGGGCGGCAAGCCCCAGCATTTT. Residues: CSVDRGRAGGGKPQHF.

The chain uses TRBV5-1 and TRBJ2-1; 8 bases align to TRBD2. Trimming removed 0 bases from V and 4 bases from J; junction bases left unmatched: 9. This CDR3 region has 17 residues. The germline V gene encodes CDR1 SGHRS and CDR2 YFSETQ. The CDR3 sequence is CASSLAAGRGLYNEQFF. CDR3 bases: TGCGCCAGCAGCTTGGCTGCCGGGAGGGGGTTATACAATGAGCAGTTCTTC.

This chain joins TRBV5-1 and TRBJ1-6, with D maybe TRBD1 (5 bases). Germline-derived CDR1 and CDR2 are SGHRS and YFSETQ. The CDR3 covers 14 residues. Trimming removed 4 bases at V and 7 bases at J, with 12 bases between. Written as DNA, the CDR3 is TGCGCCAGCAGCGAAGGGACGGAGAATTCACCCCTCCACTTT. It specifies CASSEGTENSPLHF.

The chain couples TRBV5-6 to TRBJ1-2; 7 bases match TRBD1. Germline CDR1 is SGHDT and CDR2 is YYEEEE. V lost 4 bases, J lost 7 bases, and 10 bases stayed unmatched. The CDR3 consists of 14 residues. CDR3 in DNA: TGTGCCAGCAGCCCTCCAACAGGGGCTTCTGGCTACACCTTC. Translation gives CASSPPTGASGYTF. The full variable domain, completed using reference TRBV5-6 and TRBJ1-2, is DAGVTQSPTHLIKTRGQQVTLRCSPKSGHDTVSWYQQALGQGPQFIFQYYEEEERQRGNFPDRFSGHQFPNYSSELNVNALLLGDSALYLCASSPPTGASGYTFGSGTRLTVV.

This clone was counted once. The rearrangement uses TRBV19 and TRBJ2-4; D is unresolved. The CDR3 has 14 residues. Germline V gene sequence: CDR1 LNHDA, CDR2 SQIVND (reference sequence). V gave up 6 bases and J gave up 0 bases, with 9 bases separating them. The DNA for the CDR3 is TGTGCCAGTAGCGACGGAGTAGCCAAAAACATTCAGTACTTC. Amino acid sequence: CASSDGVAKNIQYF.

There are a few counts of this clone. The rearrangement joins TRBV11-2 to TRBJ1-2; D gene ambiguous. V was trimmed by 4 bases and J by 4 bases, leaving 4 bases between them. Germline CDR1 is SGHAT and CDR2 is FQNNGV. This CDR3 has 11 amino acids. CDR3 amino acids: CASSSAYGYTF. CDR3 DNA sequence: TGTGCCAGCAGCTCAGCCTATGGCTACACCTTC.

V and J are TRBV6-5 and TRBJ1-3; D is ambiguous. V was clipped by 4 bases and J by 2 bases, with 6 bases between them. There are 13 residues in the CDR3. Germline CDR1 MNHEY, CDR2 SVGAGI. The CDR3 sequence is CASSSPTGNTIYF. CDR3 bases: TGTGCCAGCAGTTCCCCCACTGGAAACACCATATATTTT.